This T cell receptor (beta chain) was profiled in a study of identical twins. Study-wide findings and caveats: Whereas memory repertoires showed no such difference, abundant cord blood beta clonotypes carried fewer insertions. One should note that invariant MAIT and iNKT cells could partly confound zero-insertion analyses. The study found weaker excess twin sharing in beta out-of-frame sequences.

The CDR3 has 16 amino acids. The germline gives CDR1 SQVTM, CDR2 ANQGSEA. V shed 7 bases and J shed 7 bases, with 27 bases lying between them. This clonotype occurred many times. Its target is unknown. Using its own MiXCR run on the 5' RACE reads, TCRdb lists one record per CDR3 protein. The sample has 250,000 or so distinct CDR3 sequences, about 8% seen once. These data were also filed under a second study, of yellow fever vaccine responses in identical twins.

The J gene is TRBJ2-3, the V gene TRBV29-1; tentative D call: TRBD1 (6 bases). The source is a woman between 18 and 30 years old in good health. Material for sequencing was CD8+ T cells sorted from blood. This chain's CDR3 is CSAYSWGPGSGYTQYF. CDR3 sequence (DNA): TGCAGCGCCTACTCCTGGGGGCCTGGTTCAGGGTATACGCAGTATTTT.